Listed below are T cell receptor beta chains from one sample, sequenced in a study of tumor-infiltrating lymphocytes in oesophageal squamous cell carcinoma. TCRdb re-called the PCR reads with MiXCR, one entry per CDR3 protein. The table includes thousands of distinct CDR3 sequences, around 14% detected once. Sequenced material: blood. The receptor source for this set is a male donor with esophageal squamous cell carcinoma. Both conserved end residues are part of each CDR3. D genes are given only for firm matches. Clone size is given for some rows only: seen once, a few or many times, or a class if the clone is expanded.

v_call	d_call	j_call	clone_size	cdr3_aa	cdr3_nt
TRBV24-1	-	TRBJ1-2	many	CATSDLDGYGYTF	TGTGCCACCAGTGATTTGGACGGTTATGGCTACACCTTC
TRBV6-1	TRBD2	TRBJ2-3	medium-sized	CASSLLAAKGDTQYF	TGTGCCAGCAGTCTACTAGCGGCGAAGGGGGATACGCAGTATTTT
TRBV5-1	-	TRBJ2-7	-	CASSLVPGSSYEQYF	TGCGCCAGCAGCTTGGTCCCAGGGAGCTCCTACGAGCAGTACTTC
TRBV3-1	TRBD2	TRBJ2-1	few	CASSQFRTGGNEQFF	TGTGCCAGCAGCCAATTCCGCACGGGGGGAAATGAGCAGTTCTTC
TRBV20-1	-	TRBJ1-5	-	CSAGGGAGQPQHF	TGCAGTGCTGGGGGGGGTGCCGGGCAGCCCCAGCATTTT
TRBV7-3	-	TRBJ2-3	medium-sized	CASSHETGDTDTQYF	TGTGCCAGCAGCCATGAGACTGGGGACACAGATACGCAGTATTTT
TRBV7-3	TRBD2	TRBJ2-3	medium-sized	CASSPRGTSGGGRTDTQYF	TGTGCCAGCAGCCCCCGAGGGACTAGCGGGGGGGGTCGGACAGATACGCAGTATTTT
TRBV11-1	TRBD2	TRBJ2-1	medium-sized	CASSWTSNEQFF	TGTGCCAGCAGCTGGACTAGCAATGAGCAGTTCTTC
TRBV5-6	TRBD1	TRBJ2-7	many	CASSPLDRDPPNEQYF	TGTGCCAGCAGCCCTCTCGACAGGGATCCACCCAACGAGCAGTACTTC
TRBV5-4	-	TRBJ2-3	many	CASSLAGRAGGTDTQYF	TGTGCCAGCAGCTTGGCCGGAAGGGCTGGGGGCACAGATACGCAGTATTTT
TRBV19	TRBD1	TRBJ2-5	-	CASSTGTVETQYF	TGTGCCAGTAGTACTGGGACAGTTGAGACCCAGTACTTC
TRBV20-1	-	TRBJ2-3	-	CSARDFKRVSTDTQYF	TGCAGTGCTAGAGATTTTAAGAGAGTTAGCACAGATACGCAGTATTTT
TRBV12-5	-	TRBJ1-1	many	CASGLTFSGKDTEAFF	TGTGCTAGTGGTTTGACATTCTCGGGGAAAGACACTGAAGCTTTCTTT
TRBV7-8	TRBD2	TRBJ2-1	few	CASSVSGGQFF	TGTGCCAGCAGCGTTAGCGGGGGGCAGTTCTTC
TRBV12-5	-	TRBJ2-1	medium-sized	CASGFGAEQFF	TGTGCTAGTGGTTTTGGGGCTGAGCAGTTCTTC
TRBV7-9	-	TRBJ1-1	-	CASSLGGGLNTEAFF	TGTGCCAGCAGCTTAGGTGGGGGCCTGAACACTGAAGCTTTCTTT